This T cell receptor beta chain was documented in a study of shared clonotypes between healthy human individuals. Genomic DNA per cell subset filled all wells of several immunoSEQ plates. The method was immunoSEQ multiplex PCR; TCRdb's version includes in-frame clones alone and lacks a portion of them. Found here are approximately 460,000 clones, 70% to 80% of them singletons; the top ten hold about 12%. Trimming took 4 bases from V and 0 from J; bases not matched to a gene: 3. The CDR3 is 15 residues long. Germline V gene lookup returns CDR1 SGHDN and CDR2 FVKESK. This clonotype was sampled from a woman in her thirties or forties in good health. Some clones in this sample may be carry-over from other donors' samples. The rearrangement joins TRBV14 to TRBJ2-3, with 8 positions matching TRBD2. The sequencing input was PBMCs. CDR3 loop: CASSLPSGSTDTQYF. In DNA, the CDR3 is TGTGCCAGCAGCCTCCCTAGCGGGAGCACAGATACGCAGTATTTT.